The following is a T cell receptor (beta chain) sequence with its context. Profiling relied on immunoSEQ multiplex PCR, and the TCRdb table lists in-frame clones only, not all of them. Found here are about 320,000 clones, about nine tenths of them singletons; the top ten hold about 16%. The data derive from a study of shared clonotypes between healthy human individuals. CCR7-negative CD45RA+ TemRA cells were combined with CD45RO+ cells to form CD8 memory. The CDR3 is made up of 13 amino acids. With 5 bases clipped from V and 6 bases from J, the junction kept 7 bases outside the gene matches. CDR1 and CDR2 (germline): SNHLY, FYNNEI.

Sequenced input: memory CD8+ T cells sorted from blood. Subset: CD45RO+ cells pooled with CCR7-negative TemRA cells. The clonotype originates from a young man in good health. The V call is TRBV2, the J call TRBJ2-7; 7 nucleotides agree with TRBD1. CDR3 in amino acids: CASSSLGGSEQYF. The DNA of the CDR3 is TGTGCCAGCAGTTCCCTAGGGGGCTCCGAGCAGTACTTC.